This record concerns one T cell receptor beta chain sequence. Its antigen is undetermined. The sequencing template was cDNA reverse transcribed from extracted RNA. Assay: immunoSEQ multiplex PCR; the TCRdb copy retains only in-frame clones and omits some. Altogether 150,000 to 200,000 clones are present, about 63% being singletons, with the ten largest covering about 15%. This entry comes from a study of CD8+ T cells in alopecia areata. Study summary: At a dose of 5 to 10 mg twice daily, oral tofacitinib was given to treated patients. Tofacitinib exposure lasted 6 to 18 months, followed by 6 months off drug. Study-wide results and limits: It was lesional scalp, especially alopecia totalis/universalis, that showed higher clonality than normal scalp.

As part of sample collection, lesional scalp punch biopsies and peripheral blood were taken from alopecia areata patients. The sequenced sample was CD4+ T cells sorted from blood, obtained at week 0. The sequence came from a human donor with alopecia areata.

CDR3 region: CSVTGGNKVTEAFF. DNA of the CDR3: TGCAGCGTTACAGGGGGCAATAAAGTGACTGAAGCTTTCTTT. This chain links TRBV29-1 with TRBJ1-1, with 9 bases that match TRBD1. Trimming took 5 bases from V and 5 from J; bases not matched to a gene: 9. The CDR3 extends over 14 amino acids. The V gene's germline CDR1 is SQVTM and CDR2 ANQGSEA.